The 9 T cell receptor beta chains below come from one sample, sequenced in a study of OX40 agonist ivuxolimab in advanced cancers. Only in-frame clones appear in the TCRdb table, and some are missing; sequencing was by immunoSEQ multiplex PCR. Among approximately 44,000 clones, around 86% were seen once, and the ten largest hold roughly an eighth. Here the sequenced sample was CD4+ or CD8+ T cells sorted from blood, taken in a trial of the OX40 agonist ivuxolimab. The receptor set was obtained from an adult with an advanced solid tumor such as melanoma, head and neck, liver or kidney cancer.

The CDR3: CASSFVGGGIETQYF. CDR3 nucleotide sequence: TGTGCCAGCAGCTTCGTGGGGGGCGGGATTGAGACCCAGTACTTC. The chain carries TRBV7-8 and TRBJ2-5, with D possibly called TRBD1 or TRBD2 (6 bases each). V lost 3 bases and J lost 5, with 16 bases in between. The germline gives CDR1 SGHVS, CDR2 FQNEAQ. This CDR3 contains 15 residues.

This chain joins TRBV10-1 and TRBJ2-4; 8 nucleotides agree with TRBD1. The CDR3 sequence is 20 residues long. The V gene's germline CDR1 is WNHNN and CDR2 SYGVQD (reference sequence). Trimming at V came to 6 bases and at J to 1 base, leaving 20 bases not matched to a gene. CDR3 coding DNA: TGCGCCAGCAGCCTACTAGAGAGACAGGGGCCGGAAGGGGCCAAAAACATTCAGTACTTC. This gives the protein CASSLLERQGPEGAKNIQYF.

CDR3 nucleotide sequence: TGTGCCAGCAGCTTATCTAGGAGCCGAAGGAGGTACTTC. It specifies CASSLSRSRRRYF. The V gene is TRBV7-3, the J gene TRBJ2-7; D is uncertain. V was pared by 2 bases and J by 12 bases, with 17 bases between. Germline CDR1 is SGHTA and CDR2 is FQGTGA. The CDR3 has 13 amino acids. Using reference TRBV7-3 and TRBJ2-7 for the parts outside the CDR3, the full variable domain is GAGVSQTPSNKVTEKGKYVELRCDPISGHTALYWYRQSLGQGPEFLIYFQGTGAADDSGLPNDRFFAVRPEGSVSTLKIQRTERGDSAVYLCASSLSRSRRRYFGPGTRLTVT.

This clone was picked up a small number of times. The rearrangement links TRBV28 to TRBJ1-1; no clear D gene. This CDR3 has 15 amino acids. V was clipped by 6 bases and J by 0 bases, with 14 bases between them. Germline assignment: CDR1 MDHEN and CDR2 SYDVKM. The CDR3 nucleotides read TGTGCCAGCAGGGGTCCGGAACCGGTGAACACTGAAGCTTTCTTT. Translation: CASRGPEPVNTEAFF.

This rearrangement joins TRBV7-3 to TRBJ2-3, with 7 bases identical to TRBD2. V dropped 4 bases and J dropped 6; count of bases not matched to a gene: 10. This CDR3 comprises 15 residues. From germline, CDR1 is SGHTA and CDR2 FQGTGA. The chain's CDR3 is CASSSSGGVSDTQYF. The CDR3 DNA reads as TGTGCCAGCAGCTCGAGTGGGGGGGTCAGCGATACGCAGTATTTT. Complete variable domain (other parts from reference TRBV7-3 and TRBJ2-3): GAGVSQTPSNKVTEKGKYVELRCDPISGHTALYWYRQSLGQGPEFLIYFQGTGAADDSGLPNDRFFAVRPEGSVSTLKIQRTERGDSAVYLCASSSSGGVSDTQYFGPGTRLTVL.

The V and J genes are TRBV29-1 and TRBJ2-1; TRBD1 aligns across 7 bases. The CDR3 is made up of 13 amino acids. V lost 4 bases, J lost 2 bases, and 2 bases stayed unmatched. Germline CDR1 SQVTM, CDR2 ANQGSEA. The CDR3 region has the DNA TGCAGCGTTGTGGACAGGACCTACAATGAGCAGTTCTTC. Translation: CSVVDRTYNEQFF.

This clone was seen only once. The chain is built from TRBV7-2 and TRBJ1-2; no firm D call. CDR3 length equals 13 residues. V was cut by 4 bases and J by 0 bases, with 6 bases left in between. Germline V gene sequence: CDR1 SGHTA, CDR2 FQGNSA. This CDR3 reads CASSSPANYGYTF. The CDR3 bases are TGTGCCAGCAGCTCTCCGGCTAACTATGGCTACACCTTC.

The rearrangement uses TRBV27 and TRBJ1-4; D unclear. The CDR3 has 17 amino acids. Germline V lookup: CDR1 MNHEY, CDR2 SMNVEV (reference sequence). The V end lost 5 bases, the J end lost 0 bases, and 16 bases lay between the germline ends. Written as DNA, the CDR3 is TGTGCCAGCAGTGAAACAGTGGGTGCAGCAACTAATGAAAAACTGTTTTTT. Protein product: CASSETVGAATNEKLFF.

The chain is built from TRBV4-3 and TRBJ1-4, with 10 positions matching TRBD1. Trimming took 0 bases from V and 6 from J; bases not matched to a gene: 4. The CDR3 loop spans 16 amino acids. Germline V gene lookup returns CDR1 LGHNA and CDR2 YSLEER. The CDR3 DNA sequence: TGCGCCAGCAGCCAAGATACGGGACAGGGGTATGAAAAACTGTTTTTT. Protein sequence: CASSQDTGQGYEKLFF.